This T cell receptor beta chain is drawn from a study of T cells expressing NK-cell markers. Background on the study: Repertoire data for TCR beta were derived from sorted T cells (CD3+CD56+NKG2C+, CD3+CD56+NKG2C- and CD3+CD56-NKG2C+). The authors sequenced eight donors, of whom seven were HCMV-seropositive and one was seronegative.

Germline V gene sequence: CDR1 MNHEY, CDR2 SVGAGI. This CDR3 comprises 12 residues. Following a re-call of the 5' RACE reads, TCRdb has one entry per CDR3 protein and lacks DNA. Its table records around 280,000 distinct CDR3 sequences. Source material: blood T cells: a sorted CD56 or NKG2C T cell subset, CD4+ or CD8+ T cells, or bulk PBMC T cells (not recorded which). The receptor comes from a man aged 18 to 30 in good health. The genes are TRBV6-5 and TRBJ2-1; TCRdb's D call, TRBD2, is unchecked because there is no DNA. The CDR3 spells CASLGGNNEQFF.